This TCR beta chain appears in the sequencing data of a study of T cells in Graves' hyperthyroidism and ophthalmopathy. Study-level results: Ophthalmopathy was predicted by the model a median of 6.5 months ahead of onset. Ophthalmopathy cases were set apart from stable hyperthyroidism by a 13 V-J model.

Each diagnosis was grounded in clinical symptoms, serum thyroxine and TRAb, thyroid ultrasound, and orbital computed tomography. This clonotype was observed at least ten times. The antigen is unknown. Looked up from germline, CDR1 is LGHDT and CDR2 is YNNKEL (reference sequence). J lost 4 bases, V lost 1 base, and 3 bases had no gene match. The CDR3 loop spans 14 amino acids. Amplification yielded TCR beta CDR3 regions, with RNA transcripts as the source. The HTBI set primed first-round TCR CDR3 RT-PCR. A single record per CDR3 protein comes from TCRdb applying MiXCR to the multiplex PCR reads. The table shows about 400,000 distinct CDR3 sequences, with 11% to 15% occurring only once.

This chain uses TRBV3-1 with TRBJ1-1; TRBD1 matches at 7 bases. Sequencing was performed on blood. The clonotype comes from a man in his forties or fifties with Graves' ophthalmopathy. The CDR3 loop is CASSQGDRVTEAFF. In nucleotides, the CDR3 is TGTGCCAGCAGCCAAGGCGACAGGGTCACTGAAGCTTTCTTT.